This TCR beta chain came from a study of blood T cell repertoires in COVID-19. Using immunoSEQ multiplex PCR, the repertoire was profiled, and TCRdb retains in-frame clones only, with some absent. The sample consists of 70,000 or so clones, around 90% of them appearing once. This CDR3 comprises 19 residues. The germline CDR1 and CDR2 sequences are SGHKS and YYEKEE (reference sequence). The ends were cut back, 0 bases at V and 0 bases at J, with 16 bases in the middle. Sequenced material: peripheral blood. The clonotype was recovered from a woman aged 80 or older with active or convalescent COVID-19. V is TRBV5-5 and J is TRBJ2-6, with D possibly matching TRBD1 (6 bases). This CDR3 is CASSLGTGRGTSGANVLTF. The CDR3, as DNA: TGTGCCAGCAGCTTGGGAACGGGAAGGGGGACCTCTGGGGCCAACGTCCTGACTTTC.